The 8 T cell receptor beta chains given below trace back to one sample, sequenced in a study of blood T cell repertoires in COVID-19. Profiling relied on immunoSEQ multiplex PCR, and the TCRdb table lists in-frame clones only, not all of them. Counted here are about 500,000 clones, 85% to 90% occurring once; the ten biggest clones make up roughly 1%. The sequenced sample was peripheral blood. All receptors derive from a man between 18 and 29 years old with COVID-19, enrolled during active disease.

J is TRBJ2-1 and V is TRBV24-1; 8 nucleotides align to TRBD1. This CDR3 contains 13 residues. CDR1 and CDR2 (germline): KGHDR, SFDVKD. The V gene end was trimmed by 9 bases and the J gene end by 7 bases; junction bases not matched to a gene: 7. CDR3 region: CATRGQGDNEQFF. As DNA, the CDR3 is TGTGCCACCCGTGGACAGGGTGATAATGAGCAGTTCTTC.

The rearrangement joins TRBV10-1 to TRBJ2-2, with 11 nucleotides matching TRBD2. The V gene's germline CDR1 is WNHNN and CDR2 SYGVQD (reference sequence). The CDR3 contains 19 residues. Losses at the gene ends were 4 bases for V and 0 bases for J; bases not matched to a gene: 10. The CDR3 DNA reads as TGCGCCAGCAGTGGAGTTACTAGCGGGAGAGGCTCGAACACCGGGGAGCTGTTTTTT. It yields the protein CASSGVTSGRGSNTGELFF.

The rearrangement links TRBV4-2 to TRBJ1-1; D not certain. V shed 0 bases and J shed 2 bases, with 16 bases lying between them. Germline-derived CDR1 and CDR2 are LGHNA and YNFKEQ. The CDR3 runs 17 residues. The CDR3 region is CASSQEVIGQTNTEAFF. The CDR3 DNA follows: TGTGCCAGCAGCCAAGAAGTAATCGGCCAGACTAACACTGAAGCTTTCTTT.

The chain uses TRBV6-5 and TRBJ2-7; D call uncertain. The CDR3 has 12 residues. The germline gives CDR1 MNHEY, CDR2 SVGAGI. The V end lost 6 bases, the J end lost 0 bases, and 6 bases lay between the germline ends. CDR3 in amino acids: CASSFLSYEQYF. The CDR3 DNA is TGTGCCAGCAGCTTCCTCTCCTACGAGCAGTACTTC.

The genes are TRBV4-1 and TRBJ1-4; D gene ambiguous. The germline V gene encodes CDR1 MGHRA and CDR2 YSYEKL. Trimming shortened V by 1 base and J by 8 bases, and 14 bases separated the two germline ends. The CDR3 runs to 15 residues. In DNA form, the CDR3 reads TGCGCCAGCAGCCAAGTGGAGAGTTCGAGGGAAAAACTGTTTTTT. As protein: CASSQVESSREKLFF.

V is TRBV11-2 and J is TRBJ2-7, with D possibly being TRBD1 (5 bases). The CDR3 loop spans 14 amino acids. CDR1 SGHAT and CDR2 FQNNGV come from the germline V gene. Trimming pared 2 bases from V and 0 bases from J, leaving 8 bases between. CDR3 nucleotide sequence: TGTGCCAGCAGCTTAAACAGGTACTCCTACGAGCAGTACTTC. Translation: CASSLNRYSYEQYF.

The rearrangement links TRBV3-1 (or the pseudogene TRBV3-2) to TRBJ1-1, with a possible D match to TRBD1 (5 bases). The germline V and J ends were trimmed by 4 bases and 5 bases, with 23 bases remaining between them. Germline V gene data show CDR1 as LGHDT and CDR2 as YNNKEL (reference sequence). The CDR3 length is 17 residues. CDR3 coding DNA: TGTGCCAGCAGCCCTACGCCGTGGCAGGGAACCAAAACTGAAGCTTTCTTT. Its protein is CASSPTPWQGTKTEAFF.

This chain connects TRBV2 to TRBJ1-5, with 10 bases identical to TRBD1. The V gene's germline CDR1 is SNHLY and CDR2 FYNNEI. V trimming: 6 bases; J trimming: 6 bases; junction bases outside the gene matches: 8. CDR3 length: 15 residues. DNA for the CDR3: TGTGCCAGCAGCCTGGACAGGGGGATAAGTCAGCCCCAGCATTTT. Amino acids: CASSLDRGISQPQHF.